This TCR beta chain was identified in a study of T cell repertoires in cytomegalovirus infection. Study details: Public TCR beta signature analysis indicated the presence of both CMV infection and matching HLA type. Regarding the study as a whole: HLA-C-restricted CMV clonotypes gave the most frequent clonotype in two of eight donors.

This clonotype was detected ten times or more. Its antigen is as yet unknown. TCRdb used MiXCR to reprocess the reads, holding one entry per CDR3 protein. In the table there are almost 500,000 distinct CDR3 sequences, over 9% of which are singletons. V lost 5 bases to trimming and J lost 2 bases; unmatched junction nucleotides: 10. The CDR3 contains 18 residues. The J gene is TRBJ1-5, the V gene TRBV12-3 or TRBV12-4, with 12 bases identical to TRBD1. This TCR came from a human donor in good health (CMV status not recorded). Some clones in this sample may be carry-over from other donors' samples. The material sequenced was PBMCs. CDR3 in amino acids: CASSRPGQGAGGNQPQHF. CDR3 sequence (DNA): TGTGCCAGCAGTCGTCCGGGACAGGGGGCCGGTGGCAATCAGCCCCAGCATTTT.